There are many counts of the clone carrying this T cell receptor (beta chain). Its antigen remains unidentified. One entry per CDR3 protein, called by TCRdb with MiXCR from the PCR reads. The repertoire has some 93,000 distinct CDR3 sequences, roughly a fifth of them found once; the top ten carry around 1.1%. The data derive from a study of molecular identifiers for immune sequencing clone quantification. Study results and limitations: Barcodes shared by identical TCR molecules could lead to underestimated sizes of highly expanded clones.

The germline V gene has CDR1 LNHNV and CDR2 YYDKDF (reference sequence). Trimming cost V 0 bases and J 1 base, with 9 bases left between them. The CDR3 sequence is 15 residues long. This clonotype was obtained from a human donor in good health. Some libraries in this study had Jurkat cell RNA spiked in. The sample was naive CD8+ T cells from blood, with Jurkat cell RNA spiked in. As for subset: FACS-sorted CD8+CD4-CCR7+CD45RA+ naive T cells. The chain is built from TRBV15 and TRBJ1-1; D is undetermined. In nucleotides, the CDR3 is TGTGCCACCAGCAGAGATCCGGGCGGGAACACTGAAGCTTTCTTT. Its protein product is CATSRDPGGNTEAFF.